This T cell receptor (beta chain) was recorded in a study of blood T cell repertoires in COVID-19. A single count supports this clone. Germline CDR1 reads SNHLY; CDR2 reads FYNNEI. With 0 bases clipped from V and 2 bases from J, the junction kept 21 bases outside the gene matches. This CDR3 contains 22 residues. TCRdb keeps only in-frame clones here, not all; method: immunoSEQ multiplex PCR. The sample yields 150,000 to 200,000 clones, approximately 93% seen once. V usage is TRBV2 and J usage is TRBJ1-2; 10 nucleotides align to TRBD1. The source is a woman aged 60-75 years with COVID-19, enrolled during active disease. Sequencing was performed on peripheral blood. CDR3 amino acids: CASSEARGTGDMLRPTNYGYTF. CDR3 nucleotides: TGTGCCAGCAGTGAAGCTCGGGGGACAGGGGACATGTTACGCCCCACGAACTATGGCTACACCTTC.